What follows describes a single T cell receptor (beta chain). Its antigen is currently not known. Likely a read error: the CDR3 ends without its conserved phenylalanine or tryptophan. This sample was taken from a study of spatial heterogeneity in lung cancer (dated by TCRdb to about 2019). Context from the whole study: More beta-chain than alpha-chain transcripts were consistently detected, likely reflecting higher beta-chain transcript abundance. In the raw uncorrected reads, each unique combination of TCR and UMI appeared more than ten times on average. In non-small cell lung cancer, the study quantitatively compared TCR alpha and beta repertoires across several tumor regions, matched nontumor lung, and blood. Nonsynonymous mutation counts, determined by whole-exome sequencing of tumor tissue, were related to features of the TCR repertoire. At surgery, over 200 tumor regions, roughly 62 matched nontumor lung samples and 56 PBMC samples were TCR-sequenced for both alpha and beta chains.

Libraries were constructed by 5' RACE. TCRdb lists the instrument as NextSeq 500. In the TCR library protocol, a unique molecular identifier was attached to each TCR cDNA molecule so that PCR and sequencing errors could be corrected. Turning to the authors' computational methods: TCR identification, UMI-based error correction and CDR3 extraction were performed with Decombinator tools. TCRs above a frequency of 2 per 1,000, corresponding to the top 1% of the tumor frequency distribution, were defined as expanded. Each repertoire was subsampled 100 times to 5,000 TCRs, after which Renyi diversity was computed with the R vegan package. To build CDR3 similarity networks, amino acid triplet string-kernel similarity was used, and CDR3s were connected when their pairwise similarity was above 0.82. In TCRdb, the public reads were trimmed at Q25 with fastp and aligned with MiXCR, with productive beta chains retained. Each record represents a unique CDR3 protein, reported with the most common genes and DNA among its rows. These V and J calls are TCRdb output, not the study's own analysis. The table for this sample lists tens of thousands of distinct CDR3 sequences; around 5% of them were counted only once. The ten largest clones capture about 28% of the sample.

Study-level results and caveats: Confirming at a functional level the hypothesis that regional TCRs recognize regional mutations was considered to require additional single-cell paired TCR alpha and beta sequencing. Ubiquitous expanded tumor TCRs were found in blood more often at tumor resection than at routine follow-up.

The time point label, as the study defines it: sample taken at primary tumor resection. For TCR sequencing, whole RNA was extracted from tumor and nontumor lung tissue, or from cryopreserved PBMC samples, and no cell sorting was done. Samples were obtained from approximately 72 patients with early-stage, untreated non-small cell lung cancer from the lung TRACERx cohort. Patients were selected for TCR sequencing only if sufficient RNA was available from at least two tumor regions. The TCR was taken from a female donor with early-stage non-small cell lung cancer. The sequencing used PBMCs, collected at surgery.

This receptor carries the CDR3 CASSLGAPNEQFS. DNA sequence: TGCGCCAGCAGCTTGGGGGCTCCGAATGAGCAGTTCTCC. This receptor chain uses TRBV5-1 and TRBJ2-1, with no D gene named confidently. Via the germline V gene, CDR1 is SGHRS and CDR2 YFSETQ. The junction carries 8 bases between V and J, which are trimmed by 0 bases and 7 bases respectively. Inclusive of both ends, the CDR3 amounts to 13 amino acids. The read is trimmed to its CDR3 DNA, 39 bases read in frame from base 1.